Included here is one T cell receptor (beta chain) sequence, with context. These data are taken from a study of blood T cell repertoires in COVID-19. About the research overall: PBMCs, B-cell-depleted T cells, or T cells provided the cDNA or gDNA that made up the material.

As originally analysed: Counts of nucleated cells, estimated from reference gene primer amplification, were obtained. The data were produced by immunoSEQ multiplex PCR, yet TCRdb's version contains in-frame clones alone and is incomplete. The V and J calls and clone size come from that table; D and trimming were worked out from the DNA. Of around 260,000 clones listed, 80% to 90% are singletons. This clonotype was obtained from a woman aged 70-85 years with COVID-19, enrolled during active disease. The sequenced material came from peripheral blood.

As DNA, the CDR3 is TGTGCCTGGACCGATAGACAGGGGGCTAGTGGCTACACCTTC. It specifies CAWTDRQGASGYTF. V usage is TRBV30 and J usage is TRBJ1-2, with 10 bases lining up with TRBD1. V gave up 4 bases and J gave up 7 bases; unmatched junction bases: 9. Germline-derived CDR1 and CDR2 are GTSNPN and SVGIG (reference sequence). The length of the CDR3 is 14 residues.